A selection of T cell receptor beta chains follows, all from one sample in a study of T cells in Graves' hyperthyroidism and ophthalmopathy. Each CDR3 protein gets one entry after TCRdb re-called the multiplex PCR reads with MiXCR. Seen here are about 400,000 distinct CDR3 sequences, under 15% observed once, and the top ten hold less than 35%. The sequenced sample consisted of blood. The receptor source for this set is a woman aged 25 to 39 with Graves' hyperthyroidism. Both conserved end residues are part of each CDR3. The D gene is left open where the match is weak. For some rows the clone size is stated as once, few or many, or as a class when expanded; others skip it.

j_gene | abundance | d_gene | v_gene | CDR3aa | CDR3nt
TRBJ2-1 | few | TRBD2 | TRBV30 | CAWSAGLAGGNEQFF | TGTGCCTGGAGTGCCGGACTAGCGGGAGGAAATGAGCAGTTCTTC
TRBJ1-5 | many | - | TRBV18 | CASSRRDQNQPQHF | TGTGCCAGCTCACGTAGGGACCAAAATCAGCCCCAGCATTTT
TRBJ2-7 | many | - | TRBV20-1 | CSARDPRGSYYEQYF | TGCAGTGCTAGAGATCCCCGGGGGAGTTACTACGAGCAGTACTTC
TRBJ1-1 | many | - | TRBV18 | CATQSEGNTEAFF | TGTGCCACCCAATCCGAAGGTAACACTGAAGCTTTCTTT
TRBJ2-7 | - | TRBD1 | TRBV18 | CASSPTGQGAEQYF | TGTGCCAGCTCACCAACCGGACAGGGGGCCGAGCAGTACTTC
TRBJ2-5 | many | - | TRBV7-9 | CASSLPRETQYF | TGTGCCAGCAGCTTACCAAGGGAGACCCAGTACTTC
TRBJ2-5 | - | - | TRBV20-1 | CSAREDALKETQYF | TGCAGTGCTAGAGAGGATGCACTTAAAGAGACCCAGTACTTC
TRBJ2-5 | - | - | TRBV29-1 | CSARRNPHQETQYF | TGCAGCGCCCGCCGTAACCCACACCAAGAGACCCAGTACTTC
TRBJ2-2 | - | - | TRBV15 | CATGKTATGELFF | TGTGCCACCGGGAAGACAGCCACCGGGGAGCTGTTTTTT
TRBJ2-3 | many | - | TRBV28 | CASSFRSGSTDTQYF | TGTGCCAGCAGTTTTAGATCGGGGAGCACAGATACGCAGTATTTT
TRBJ2-1 | - | - | TRBV7-9 | CASSEADLSYNEQFF | TGTGCCAGCAGCGAAGCGGACCTCTCCTACAATGAGCAGTTCTTC
TRBJ1-5 | many | - | TRBV7-2 | CASSSQGTNQPQHF | TGTGCCAGCAGCTCACAGGGAACTAATCAGCCCCAGCATTTT
TRBJ2-1 | - | - | TRBV29-1 | CSDGRRAYNEQFF | TGCAGCGATGGACGTAGGGCTTACAATGAGCAGTTCTTC
TRBJ2-1 | many | - | TRBV30 | CAGGRRRNNEQFF | TGTGCCGGGGGGAGGCGGAGGAACAATGAGCAGTTCTTC
TRBJ2-7 | many | TRBD2 | TRBV28 | CASTGGRNEQYF | TGTGCCAGCACCGGCGGGAGAAACGAGCAGTACTTC
TRBJ2-3 | many | - | TRBV7-8 | CASSLNQGLSTDTQYF | TGTGCCAGCAGCTTAAATCAGGGTCTCAGCACAGATACGCAGTATTTT
TRBJ1-1 | many | - | TRBV6-1 | CASSLNRDGTEAFF | TGTGCCAGCAGTTTAAACAGGGACGGCACTGAAGCTTTCTTT
TRBJ2-5 | - | - | TRBV20-1 | CSARDSMSAKETQYF | TGCAGTGCTAGAGATTCGATGAGTGCGAAAGAGACCCAGTACTTC
TRBJ2-2 | few | - | TRBV4-1 | CASSQDLGRPGELFF | TGCGCCAGCAGCCAAGATCTTGGGCGTCCCGGGGAGCTGTTTTTT
TRBJ1-3 | - | - | TRBV18 | CASSPMPGHNREGNTIYF | TGTGCCAGCTCACCAATGCCGGGACACAACAGAGAAGGAAACACCATATATTTT
TRBJ2-7 | few | - | TRBV20-1 | CSARATDDNTGPWSYEQYF | TGCAGTGCTAGAGCAACCGACGATAACACAGGGCCTTGGAGCTACGAGCAGTACTTC
TRBJ2-2 | few | - | TRBV5-5 | CASSSDWKMAGELFF | TGTGCCAGCAGCTCGGACTGGAAAATGGCCGGGGAGCTGTTTTTT
TRBJ2-5 | - | - | TRBV5-1 | CASSLGLAETQYF | TGCGCCAGCAGCTTGGGGCTAGCTGAGACCCAGTACTTC
TRBJ1-1 | many | - | TRBV2 | CASLFGGSTEAFF | TGTGCCAGTCTGTTCGGGGGGAGTACTGAAGCTTTCTTT
TRBJ1-1 | many | - | TRBV24-1 | CATSDNTEAFF | TGTGCCACCAGTGACAACACTGAAGCTTTCTTT
TRBJ2-5 | many | - | TRBV18 | CASSPQGLQETQYF | TGTGCCAGCTCACCGCAGGGGTTACAAGAGACCCAGTACTTC
TRBJ2-7 | few | - | TRBV6-2/TRBV6-3 | CASVRVGTSYEQYF | TGTGCCAGCGTTCGGGTGGGAACCTCCTACGAGCAGTACTTC
TRBJ1-2 | many | - | TRBV3-1 | CASSQDSRDYGYTF | TGTGCCAGCAGCCAAGATAGCCGGGACTATGGCTACACCTTC
TRBJ2-1 | many | - | TRBV20-1 | CSARYSSYNEQFF | TGCAGTGCTAGGTATAGCTCCTACAATGAGCAGTTCTTC
TRBJ2-5 | many | TRBD2 | TRBV28 | CATAGAVETQYF | TGTGCCACGGCGGGAGCTGTCGAGACCCAGTACTTC
TRBJ1-5 | many | TRBD1 | TRBV7-8 | CASSLVVGGTNQPQHF | TGTGCCAGCAGCTTGGTTGTAGGGGGCACCAATCAGCCCCAGCATTTT
TRBJ1-2 | - | TRBD1 | TRBV5-1 | CASSSTDRGHGYTF | TGCGCCAGCAGCTCGACGGACAGGGGGCATGGCTACACCTTC
TRBJ2-6 | few | TRBD2 | TRBV27 | CASSSPTSGRAGVIFGANVLTF | TGTGCCAGCAGTTCCCCCACTAGCGGGAGGGCCGGTGTTATCTTTGGGGCCAACGTCCTGACTTTC
TRBJ1-5 | - | TRBD1 | TRBV20-1 | CSARAMTGEEQPQHF | TGCAGTGCTAGAGCGATGACAGGGGAAGAACAGCCCCAGCATTTT
TRBJ2-7 | many | - | TRBV28 | CASSSPRYHEQYF | TGTGCCAGCAGTTCGCCTCGTTACCACGAGCAGTACTTC
TRBJ2-4 | - | - | TRBV6-2/TRBV6-3 | CASSPWAIAKNIQYF | TGTGCCAGCAGCCCTTGGGCAATAGCCAAAAACATTCAGTACTTC
TRBJ1-1 | few | TRBD1 | TRBV5-5 | CASSLGQAPTEAFF | TGTGCCAGCAGCCTTGGACAGGCCCCCACTGAAGCTTTCTTT
TRBJ2-1 | - | - | TRBV6-1 | CASSSDTYNEQFF | TGTGCCAGCAGTAGCGATACCTACAATGAGCAGTTCTTC
TRBJ2-1 | - | - | TRBV29-1 | CSVSTRGGNEQFF | TGCAGCGTTTCCACCAGGGGGGGCAATGAGCAGTTCTTC
TRBJ2-1 | many | - | TRBV28 | CASSLIKEGYQYNEQFF | TGTGCCAGCAGCCTGATAAAGGAGGGATATCAGTACAATGAGCAGTTCTTC
TRBJ2-7 | - | - | TRBV7-3 | CASSAGKGHEQYF | TGTGCCAGCAGCGCGGGGAAGGGCCACGAGCAGTACTTC
TRBJ2-5 | few | - | TRBV11-2 | CASSNGSSRGTQYF | TGTGCCAGCAGCAATGGGAGCTCGAGGGGGACCCAGTACTTC
TRBJ1-1 | few | - | TRBV7-8 | CASSLGLPNTEAFF | TGTGCCAGCAGCTTGGGACTCCCGAACACTGAAGCTTTCTTT
TRBJ2-5 | - | TRBD1 | TRBV29-1 | CSVRGLLRGQDQETQYF | TGCAGCGTCAGGGGGTTGTTGAGGGGTCAAGACCAAGAGACCCAGTACTTC
TRBJ2-3 | many | - | TRBV29-1 | CSVVVWADTQYF | TGCAGCGTTGTTGTGTGGGCAGATACGCAGTATTTT